This T cell receptor beta chain is drawn from a study of CD8 T cells in Susac syndrome. Germline-derived CDR1 and CDR2 are SGDLS and YYNGEE. V lost 0 bases and J lost 4; bases outside the gene matches: 2. The CDR3 is 14 residues long. RNA in amounts of about 0.5 to 1 ug was reverse transcribed with random hexamers. TCRdb itself ran the immunoSEQ multiplex PCR reads through MiXCR, one entry per CDR3 protein. The sample lists around 200,000 distinct CDR3 sequences; roughly 90% were seen once. From blood CD8+ and CD4+ T cells, the TCR beta chain was sequenced. The receptor was isolated from a human donor with multiple sclerosis. The sample comprised CD8+ T cells from PBMCs. The J gene is TRBJ2-3, the V gene TRBV9; TRBD2 matches at 7 bases. CDR3 residues: CASSVVGGSDTQYF. The CDR3 bases are TGTGCCAGCAGCGTAGTGGGGGGGTCAGATACGCAGTATTTT.